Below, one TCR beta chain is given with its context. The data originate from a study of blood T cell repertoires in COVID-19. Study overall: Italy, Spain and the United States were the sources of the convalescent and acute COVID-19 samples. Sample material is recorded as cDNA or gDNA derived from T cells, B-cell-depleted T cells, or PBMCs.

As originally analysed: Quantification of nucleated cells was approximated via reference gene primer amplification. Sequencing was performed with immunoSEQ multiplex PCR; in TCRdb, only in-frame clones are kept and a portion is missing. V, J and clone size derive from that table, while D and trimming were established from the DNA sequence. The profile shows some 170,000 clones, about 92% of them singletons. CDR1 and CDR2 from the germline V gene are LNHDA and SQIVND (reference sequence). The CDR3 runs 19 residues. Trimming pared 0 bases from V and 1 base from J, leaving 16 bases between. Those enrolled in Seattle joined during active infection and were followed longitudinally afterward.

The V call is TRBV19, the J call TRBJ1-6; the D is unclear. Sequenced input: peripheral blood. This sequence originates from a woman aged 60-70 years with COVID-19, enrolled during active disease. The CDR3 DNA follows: TGTGCCAGTAGTATAGATGCCCCCTCGGGGTCTTCCTATAATTCACCCCTCCACTTT. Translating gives CASSIDAPSGSSYNSPLHF.